The 14 T cell receptor beta chains below come from one sample, sequenced in a study of T cell responses to AZD1222 COVID-19 vaccine. The method was immunoSEQ multiplex PCR; TCRdb's version includes in-frame clones alone and lacks a portion of them. The table shows some 130,000 clones, with about 91% occurring only once. Here the sequenced sample was peripheral blood, taken on day 0 of AZD1222 vaccination. The origin of the receptors is an adult in good health.

V and J are TRBV6-2 or TRBV6-3 and TRBJ1-1, with TRBD1 as a possible D gene (5 bases). V lost 0 bases and J lost 6, with 14 bases in between. This CDR3 spans 15 amino acids. Looked up from germline, CDR1 is MNHEY and CDR2 is SVGEGT. The CDR3 here is CASSYSVGPGAEAFF. CDR3 DNA sequence: TGTGCCAGCAGTTACTCGGTGGGGCCTGGAGCTGAAGCTTTCTTT.

J is TRBJ1-2 and V is TRBV24-1, with a possible D match to TRBD1 (5 bases). V was clipped by 4 bases and J by 4 bases, with 9 bases between them. The CDR3 runs to 13 residues. Germline CDR1 and CDR2: KGHDR and SFDVKD. The CDR3 is CATSDVTGYGYTF. The CDR3 nucleotides read TGTGCCACCAGTGACGTCACAGGCTATGGCTACACCTTC.

This clone was seen a single time. The chain employs TRBV30 and TRBJ1-1; TRBD1 might be the D (6 bases). The CDR3 extends over 16 amino acids. The germline gives CDR1 GTSNPN, CDR2 SVGIG (reference sequence). Trimming removed 3 bases from V and 0 bases from J, with 17 bases in between. The CDR3 region is CAWSPPWRDMNTEAFF. The CDR3, as DNA: TGTGCCTGGAGCCCTCCTTGGAGGGACATGAACACTGAAGCTTTCTTT.

The CDR3 sequence: CASSYRQGGTNSGANVLTF. CDR3 sequence (DNA): TGTGCCAGCAGCTACCGACAGGGAGGCACAAACTCTGGGGCCAACGTCCTGACTTTC. The chain links TRBV5-6 to TRBJ2-6, with TRBD1 as a possible D gene (7 bases). The CDR3 spans 19 residues. Between the trimmed V and J ends, which lost 3 bases and 0 bases, there was a span of 19 bases. Germline CDR1 and CDR2: SGHDT and YYEEEE.

The chain combines TRBV27 with TRBJ1-5; D may be TRBD1 (6 bases). The V end lost 1 base, the J end lost 4 bases, and 11 bases lay between the germline ends. This CDR3 is built from 15 residues. Per the germline V gene, CDR1 is MNHEY and CDR2 is SMNVEV (reference sequence). The CDR3 region is CASSLLGADNQPQHF. CDR3 sequence (DNA): TGTGCCAGCAGTTTATTGGGGGCTGATAATCAGCCCCAGCATTTT.

A note on this clone: Other DNA variants within this sample encode the same CDR3. This chain uses TRBV7-2 with TRBJ1-1; D not resolved. The CDR3 loop spans 13 amino acids. The V end was cut by 1 base, the J end by 5 bases, with 8 bases between. Per germline, CDR1 SGHTA and CDR2 FQGNSA. CDR3: CASSLVRGTEAFF. CDR3 nucleotides: TGTGCCAGCAGCTTAGTTCGGGGAACTGAAGCTTTCTTT. The variable domain in full, completed from reference TRBV7-2 and TRBJ1-1, reads GAGVSQSPSNKVTEKGKDVELRCDPISGHTALYWYRQSLGQGLEFLIYFQGNSAPDKSGLPSDRFSAERTGGSVSTLTIQRTQQEDSAVYLCASSLVRGTEAFFGQGTRLTVV.

V gene TRBV5-1 combines with J gene TRBJ1-2; tentatively, D is TRBD1 (6 bases). The V gene's germline CDR1 is SGHRS and CDR2 YFSETQ. There are 14 residues in the CDR3. The ends were cut back, 4 bases at V and 9 bases at J, with 19 bases in the middle. The CDR3 DNA reads TGCGCCAGCAGCCCCGGGACACCGAATCAAAGCTACACCTTC. Translated: CASSPGTPNQSYTF.

CDR3 sequence reads: CASSLALSGGYEQYF. As DNA, the CDR3 is TGTGCCAGCAGCTTAGCGTTGTCGGGGGGATACGAGCAGTACTTC. V and J are TRBV7-6 and TRBJ2-7; 7 bases align to TRBD2. Germline trimming cut 0 bases from V and 4 bases from J; bases unmatched to any gene: 6. CDR3 length: 15 amino acids. The germline CDR1 and CDR2 sequences are SGHVS and FNYEAQ. The entire variable domain, with the rest obtained from reference TRBV7-6 and TRBJ2-7, is as follows: GAGVSQSPRYKVTKRGQDVALRCDPISGHVSLYWYRQALGQGPEFLTYFNYEAQQDKSGLPNDRFSAERPEGSISTLTIQRTEQRDSAMYRCASSLALSGGYEQYFGPGTRLTVT.

The chain couples TRBV15 to TRBJ2-3; D not resolved. The CDR3 contains 13 residues. V dropped 1 base and J dropped 6 bases, with 8 bases sitting between them. Germline V gene lookup returns CDR1 LNHNV and CDR2 YYDKDF (reference sequence). CDR3 in DNA: TGTGCCACCAGCAGAGTTGAATGGGATACGCAGTATTTT. As protein: CATSRVEWDTQYF.

The chain uses TRBV10-3 and TRBJ2-4, with 8 bases matching TRBD1. Trimming at V came to 9 bases and at J to 0 bases, leaving 4 bases not matched to a gene. The CDR3 contains 14 residues. Germline CDR1 reads ENHRY; CDR2 reads SYGVKD. CDR3 in DNA: TGTGCCATAGCGACAGGGGTAGCCAAAAACATTCAGTACTTC. Protein: CAIATGVAKNIQYF.

The chain joins TRBV9 to TRBJ2-1; D gene unclear. V lost 2 bases to trimming and J lost 6 bases, with 6 bases between them. The CDR3 contains 12 residues. Germline V lookup: CDR1 SGDLS, CDR2 YYNGEE. As DNA, the CDR3 is TGTGCCAGCAGCGTGACTCTCAATGAGCAGTTCTTC. Its translation is CASSVTLNEQFF.

The genes are TRBV27 and TRBJ2-1, with TRBD2 matching over 13 bases. The ends lost 6 bases at V and 5 bases at J; junction bases unmatched: 4. This CDR3 is 15 amino acids long. The V gene's germline CDR1 is MNHEY and CDR2 SMNVEV (reference sequence). This CDR3 reads CASSMGTSGNNEQFF. CDR3 nucleotide sequence: TGTGCCAGCAGCATGGGGACTAGCGGGAACAATGAGCAGTTCTTC.

The chain is built from TRBV19 and TRBJ1-1, with D uncertain. The germline CDR1 and CDR2 sequences are LNHDA and SQIVND (reference sequence). Trimming took off 1 base at V and 0 bases at J, with 9 bases between the two ends. The CDR3 totals 15 residues. CDR3 in amino acids: CASSIGGRLNTEAFF. CDR3 DNA: TGTGCCAGTAGTATAGGCGGCAGATTGAACACTGAAGCTTTCTTT.

The J gene is TRBJ1-1, the V gene TRBV5-5; the D is unclear. The V end was cut by 0 bases, the J end by 3 bases, with 6 bases between. Per the germline V gene, CDR1 is SGHKS and CDR2 is YYEKEE (reference sequence). This CDR3 spans 13 amino acids. The CDR3 sequence: CASSLEQYTEAFF. Here the CDR3 DNA reads TGTGCCAGCAGCTTGGAACAGTACACTGAAGCTTTCTTT.